The clone carrying this T cell receptor (beta chain) was detected ten times or more. Its target is not known. The source of the sample is a study of T cells in Graves' hyperthyroidism and ophthalmopathy. The TCR beta CDR3 regions underwent amplification using RNA transcripts as the source. The TCR CDR3 was amplified in a first-round RT-PCR using the HTBI primer set. TCRdb re-called the multiplex PCR reads with MiXCR, one entry per CDR3 protein. In the table there are 650,000 to 700,000 distinct CDR3 sequences, around 15% of which are singletons. General study points: In the blood, most expanded thyroid clonotypes above 0.001 appeared as well. Ophthalmopathy got predicted by the model a median approximately 6.4 months before its onset.

Hyperthyroidism was newly diagnosed in patients aged 18 to 65 (duration under 2 months). The CDR3 spans 17 residues. Germline V CDR1 and CDR2: SGHRS, YFSETQ. V was shortened by 6 bases and J by 0 bases, with 19 bases between the two germline ends. This chain uses TRBV5-1 with TRBJ2-1; no firm D call. Sequencing input: blood. The sequence was obtained from a man in his fifties or sixties with Graves' hyperthyroidism. The CDR3 reads CASTPKLGSDSYNEQFF. The CDR3 DNA reads TGCGCCAGCACCCCCAAGCTTGGCAGCGACTCCTACAATGAGCAGTTCTTC.